One and the same sample provided the 5 T cell receptor beta chains below, sequenced in a study of type 1 regulatory T cells. These TCRs' antigens remain unknown. TCRdb reprocessed the reads with MiXCR, giving one entry per CDR3 protein. The sample has 68,000 or so distinct CDR3 sequences, around 49% seen once. Sequencing was carried out using cultured non-Tr1 T cells, either the whole culture or a sorted T cell fraction (not recorded which). These receptors came from a human donor in good health.

The table lists this clonotype with a few counts. This rearrangement joins TRBV2 to TRBJ2-3; D may be TRBD1 (6 bases). Trimming left V 5 bases short and J 3 bases short, with 12 bases between. The CDR3 totals 14 residues. Per the germline V gene, CDR1 is SNHLY and CDR2 is FYNNEI. CDR3 bases: TGTGCCAGCAGTACACAGGGTTCGACAGATACGCAGTATTTT. Amino acids: CASSTQGSTDTQYF.

The chain employs TRBV20-1 and TRBJ2-7, with D possibly TRBD2 on 6 matching bases. Trimming removed 6 bases from V and 2 bases from J, with 20 bases in between. The length of the CDR3 is 15 residues. Germline V gene sequence: CDR1 DFQATT, CDR2 SNEGSKA (reference sequence). As DNA, the CDR3 is TGCAGTGCAATCGATGTAGCGGCGGGGACCTACGAGCAGTACTTC. Its protein product is CSAIDVAAGTYEQYF.

The V gene is TRBV20-1, the J gene TRBJ2-5; 8 bases match TRBD1. V shed 4 bases, J shed 5 bases, and the junction held 12 bases outside the gene matches. The CDR3 has 15 amino acids. Germline lookup yields CDR1 DFQATT and CDR2 SNEGSKA (reference sequence). The CDR3, as DNA: TGCAGTGCTAAACCCCCGGACAGGGCGAGGGAGACCCAGTACTTC. Its protein product is CSAKPPDRARETQYF.

This clonotype appeared once. The conserved phenylalanine or tryptophan normally closing the CDR3 is absent here, so this likely arose from a read error. The chain couples TRBV12-3 or TRBV12-4 to TRBJ2-3; 7 bases are a match to TRBD2. Trimming at V came to 4 bases and at J to 8 bases, leaving 9 bases not matched to a gene. This CDR3 has 14 residues. The CDR3 bases are TGTGCCAGCAGTTCAAGCGGGGCTCGCGGTACGCAGTATCTT. This gives the protein CASSSSGARGTQYL.

About this clonotype itself: The junction does not match germline at one end; this may be a read error. The chain recombines TRBV7-2 with TRBJ2-1, with D tentatively TRBD2 (6 bases). Germline-derived CDR1 and CDR2 are SGHTA and FQGNSA. The CDR3 runs to 15 residues. The CDR3 is CASSVAVSSYNEQFF. For the CDR3, the DNA is TGTGCCAGCAGCGTAGCGGTTAGCTCCTACAATGAGCAGTTCTTC.